A few counts support the clone carrying this T cell receptor (beta chain). V shed 6 bases and J 6 bases; nucleotides not matched to a gene: 7. CDR3 length equals 15 residues. The entry originates in a study of CD8 T cells in ankylosing spondylitis. One entry per CDR3 protein, called by TCRdb with MiXCR from the 5' RACE reads. The table lists approximately 240,000 distinct CDR3 sequences, around 25% of them singletons. The TCR originated in a male donor with ankylosing spondylitis or in good health (not recorded which). This chain links TRBV12-3 or TRBV12-4 with TRBJ2-1, with 11 bases lining up with TRBD2. Source material: blood, either unsorted or a sorted T cell fraction (not recorded which). The CDR3 loop reads CASRLSGRASNEQFF. As DNA, the CDR3 is TGTGCCAGCAGGCTTAGCGGGAGGGCTAGCAATGAGCAGTTCTTC.